A selection of T cell receptor beta chains follows, all from one sample in a study of tumor and adjacent non-tumor tissue in lung cancer. A single record per CDR3 protein comes from TCRdb applying MiXCR to the multiplex PCR reads. This sample has tens of thousands of distinct CDR3 sequences, with approximately 79% found just once. Specimen: lung tumor tissue. Source of these receptors: a woman between 45 and 60 years old with non-small cell lung cancer. Each CDR3 is given with its conserved first and last residue. Each record gives: CDR3 DNA, CDR3 protein, J gene, D gene, clone size, V gene. D genes are given only for firm matches. Some rows mark clone size as missing; the rest say once, few, many or name a class of expanded clone.

CDR3 DNA: TGTGCTAGCAGCTCCGCTAGGGATGTGCAGTTCTTC
CDR3 protein: CASSSARDVQFF
J gene: TRBJ2-1
D gene: NA
clone size: NA
V gene: TRBV11-2

CDR3 DNA: TGTGCCAGCAGGAGAGGACAGGGGGCGTTCGGGGAGCTCTTTTTT
CDR3 protein: CASRRGQGAFGELFF
J gene: TRBJ2-2
D gene: TRBD1
clone size: NA
V gene: TRBV6-2/TRBV6-3

CDR3 DNA: TGCAGTGCTGACCACGGGAACTCTGGAAACACCATATATTTT
CDR3 protein: CSADHGNSGNTIYF
J gene: TRBJ1-3
D gene: NA
clone size: NA
V gene: TRBV20-1

CDR3 DNA: TGCAGTGCTAGAGAAATCGCAGGGGGTCCCTACGAGCAGTACTTC
CDR3 protein: CSAREIAGGPYEQYF
J gene: TRBJ2-7
D gene: TRBD1
clone size: NA
V gene: TRBV20-1

CDR3 DNA: TGTGCCATCAGGCGTCAGGGGCAAGAGACCCAGTACTTC
CDR3 protein: CAIRRQGQETQYF
J gene: TRBJ2-5
D gene: NA
clone size: NA
V gene: TRBV6-2/TRBV6-3

CDR3 DNA: TGCAGTGCTCCACCGGGAGGGGGTATACAAGAGATCCAGTACTTC
CDR3 protein: CSAPPGGGIQEIQYF
J gene: TRBJ2-5
D gene: TRBD2
clone size: NA
V gene: TRBV20-1

CDR3 DNA: TGTAGTGCTAACGGGGTTGACTACTACGACCAGTACTTC
CDR3 protein: CSANGVDYYDQYF
J gene: TRBJ2-7
D gene: NA
clone size: NA
V gene: TRBV20-1

CDR3 DNA: TGTGCCAGCAGTACCCCCGACAGGGGACAGCCCCAGCATTTT
CDR3 protein: CASSTPDRGQPQHF
J gene: TRBJ1-5
D gene: TRBD1
clone size: many
V gene: TRBV28

CDR3 DNA: TGTGTCAGCGGCTCCACTTGGGATGAGCAGTTCTTC
CDR3 protein: CVSGSTWDEQFF
J gene: TRBJ2-1
D gene: NA
clone size: NA
V gene: TRBV11-2

CDR3 DNA: TGCAGTGCCAGAGCCTCGAGAGTATTCAACGAGCAGTACTTC
CDR3 protein: CSARASRVFNEQYF
J gene: TRBJ2-7
D gene: NA
clone size: once
V gene: TRBV20-1

CDR3 DNA: TGTGCCAACAGCTTGGGGTTGATTGGCACAGATACGCGGTATTTT
CDR3 protein: CANSLGLIGTDTRYF
J gene: TRBJ2-3
D gene: NA
clone size: once
V gene: TRBV5-5

CDR3 DNA: TGTGCCAGCAACCCTACCGGATATGAGCAGTTCTTC
CDR3 protein: CASNPTGYEQFF
J gene: TRBJ2-1
D gene: NA
clone size: NA
V gene: TRBV11-2

CDR3 DNA: TGCAGCGTTGAAACTAACGGGAGTTATCGGGGGGTTGAGCAGTTCTTC
CDR3 protein: CSVETNGSYRGVEQFF
J gene: TRBJ2-1
D gene: TRBD2
clone size: NA
V gene: TRBV29-1

CDR3 DNA: TGTGCCAGCAGGACGGCGTACAGCAATGAGCAGTTCTTC
CDR3 protein: CASRTAYSNEQFF
J gene: TRBJ2-1
D gene: NA
clone size: once
V gene: TRBV6-1

CDR3 DNA: TGCGCCAGCAACCAGGGACAGGGGTGGCATGAGCAGTTCTTC
CDR3 protein: CASNQGQGWHEQFF
J gene: TRBJ2-1
D gene: TRBD1
clone size: NA
V gene: TRBV4-1

CDR3 DNA: TGTGCCAGCAGCTCACCCCGCAGGGTGATAGCAGAGCAGTTCTTC
CDR3 protein: CASSSPRRVIAEQFF
J gene: TRBJ2-1
D gene: NA
clone size: once
V gene: TRBV5-6

CDR3 DNA: TGTGCCAGCAGACCCTACAGGAGTTTCGACAGGGGGCTTGGTGAAGCTTTCTTT
CDR3 protein: CASRPYRSFDRGLGEAFF
J gene: TRBJ1-1
D gene: TRBD1
clone size: NA
V gene: TRBV28

CDR3 DNA: TGTACCAGCAGCCTCTCGGGACAGGGCTATGACTACACCTTC
CDR3 protein: CTSSLSGQGYDYTF
J gene: TRBJ1-2
D gene: TRBD1
clone size: NA
V gene: TRBV28

CDR3 DNA: TGTGCCAATAGAGTAGTCCGGGCGACCCAGTACTTC
CDR3 protein: CANRVVRATQYF
J gene: TRBJ2-5
D gene: NA
clone size: NA
V gene: TRBV6-2/TRBV6-3

CDR3 DNA: TGTGCCACCAGCAGAGCCCCGGTGGGCATCAATGAGCAGTTCTTC
CDR3 protein: CATSRAPVGINEQFF
J gene: TRBJ2-1
D gene: NA
clone size: once
V gene: TRBV15

CDR3 DNA: TGCAGTAGGGTAGGAGGGGGCAAAAGTGAGCAGTACTTC
CDR3 protein: CSRVGGGKSEQYF
J gene: TRBJ2-7
D gene: NA
clone size: NA
V gene: TRBV20-1

CDR3 DNA: TGCAGCGTTGAAGTTAGGGGCTATGGCTACACCTTC
CDR3 protein: CSVEVRGYGYTF
J gene: TRBJ1-2
D gene: NA
clone size: NA
V gene: TRBV29-1

CDR3 DNA: TGTGCCAGCAGATTAGCAGGGGACAATGAACAGTTCTTC
CDR3 protein: CASRLAGDNEQFF
J gene: TRBJ2-1
D gene: NA
clone size: NA
V gene: TRBV11-3

CDR3 DNA: TGTTCCGTCGGACCTCCCGGAGGGAGTGAGACCCAGTACTTC
CDR3 protein: CSVGPPGGSETQYF
J gene: TRBJ2-5
D gene: NA
clone size: NA
V gene: TRBV10-3

CDR3 DNA: TGCGCCAGCAGCCCACTCAGGGGGCTTGAGGAAAAACTGTTTTTT
CDR3 protein: CASSPLRGLEEKLFF
J gene: TRBJ1-4
D gene: TRBD1
clone size: NA
V gene: TRBV4-1

CDR3 DNA: TGTGCCAGTAGTATAGTTCACAGGGGGCGTCCCGGGGAGCTGTTTTTT
CDR3 protein: CASSIVHRGRPGELFF
J gene: TRBJ2-2
D gene: TRBD1
clone size: many
V gene: TRBV19

CDR3 DNA: TGTGCCAGCAGCCCCTCCGCATATGAACAATTCTTC
CDR3 protein: CASSPSAYEQFF
J gene: TRBJ2-1
D gene: NA
clone size: few
V gene: TRBV11-2

CDR3 DNA: TGTGCCAACATTGAAGCGTCAGGGGACCCTTACAATGAGCAGTTCTTC
CDR3 protein: CANIEASGDPYNEQFF
J gene: TRBJ2-1
D gene: NA
clone size: NA
V gene: TRBV6-1

CDR3 DNA: TGTGCCAGCAGTTACTCAGTCGGGGTCTTAGCGGATCTAGCCAAAAACATTCAGTACTTC
CDR3 protein: CASSYSVGVLADLAKNIQYF
J gene: TRBJ2-4
D gene: NA
clone size: medium-sized
V gene: TRBV6-6

CDR3 DNA: TGTGTCAGCAGCTTCTCGGGCGGACTTGAGCTTTTC
CDR3 protein: CVSSFSGGLELF
J gene: TRBJ2-7
D gene: NA
clone size: NA
V gene: TRBV7-9

CDR3 DNA: TGCACCAACAGCCAAGGGATTATGGGCACTGAAGCTTTCTTT
CDR3 protein: CTNSQGIMGTEAFF
J gene: TRBJ1-1
D gene: NA
clone size: NA
V gene: TRBV4-1

CDR3 DNA: TGTGCCATCAGTGAAGGGCCAGGGGATGGGACCCAATACTTC
CDR3 protein: CAISEGPGDGTQYF
J gene: TRBJ2-5
D gene: NA
clone size: NA
V gene: TRBV6-1

CDR3 DNA: TGCAGCCTTGGGGCAGGACCTGAGCAGTTCTTC
CDR3 protein: CSLGAGPEQFF
J gene: TRBJ2-1
D gene: NA
clone size: NA
V gene: TRBV29-1

CDR3 DNA: TGTGCCAGTAGTATGACAGCAACTAATGAAAAACTGTTTTTT
CDR3 protein: CASSMTATNEKLFF
J gene: TRBJ1-4
D gene: NA
clone size: few
V gene: TRBV19

CDR3 DNA: TGTGCCAGCAGCTTAACAGGGAGAAGGGATACGCAGTATTTT
CDR3 protein: CASSLTGRRDTQYF
J gene: TRBJ2-3
D gene: NA
clone size: few
V gene: TRBV7-3

CDR3 DNA: TGTGCCAGCAGTTCGAGTATTAATTCACCCCTCCGCTTT
CDR3 protein: CASSSSINSPLRF
J gene: TRBJ1-6
D gene: NA
clone size: NA
V gene: TRBV12-3/TRBV12-4

CDR3 DNA: TGTGTCAGCAGATTGGACAGGGAGAACACTGAAGCTTTCTTT
CDR3 protein: CVSRLDRENTEAFF
J gene: TRBJ1-1
D gene: TRBD1
clone size: once
V gene: TRBV5-4

CDR3 DNA: TGTGCCAGTAGTAGCGGGAGGCACACAGATACGCAGTATTTT
CDR3 protein: CASSSGRHTDTQYF
J gene: TRBJ2-3
D gene: TRBD2
clone size: few
V gene: TRBV6-1

CDR3 DNA: NA
CDR3 protein: CSAWALGSSVTNVMTF
J gene: TRBJ2-6
D gene: NA
clone size: NA
V gene: TRBV29-1

CDR3 DNA: TGTGCCAGCAGCTTAGGTGGCAGGGAGCGCTCCTATAATTCACCCCCCCACTTT
CDR3 protein: CASSLGGRERSYNSPPHF
J gene: TRBJ1-6
D gene: NA
clone size: NA
V gene: TRBV13

CDR3 DNA: TGCAGCGCCATAGGGGGCGACTATGGCTACACCTTC
CDR3 protein: CSAIGGDYGYTF
J gene: TRBJ1-2
D gene: TRBD1
clone size: NA
V gene: TRBV29-1

CDR3 DNA: TGTGCCACCAGCCCAGACAGGGGGCCCTATGGCTTCACCTTC
CDR3 protein: CATSPDRGPYGFTF
J gene: TRBJ1-2
D gene: TRBD1
clone size: NA
V gene: TRBV5-4

CDR3 DNA: TGTGACAGCAGTTTGGTGGGGACTAATGAAAAACTCTTTTTT
CDR3 protein: CDSSLVGTNEKLFF
J gene: TRBJ1-4
D gene: NA
clone size: NA
V gene: TRBV12-3/TRBV12-4

CDR3 DNA: TGCGCCAACAGTGAGAGGGACAGGATTTCCTACGAGCAGTATTTC
CDR3 protein: CANSERDRISYEQYF
J gene: TRBJ2-7
D gene: TRBD1
clone size: few
V gene: TRBV10-2

CDR3 DNA: TGTGCCAGCACTCCGATAGGGGAGGTCTACCAGCAGTACTTC
CDR3 protein: CASTPIGEVYQQYF
J gene: TRBJ2-7
D gene: NA
clone size: NA
V gene: TRBV6-1

CDR3 DNA: TGTGCCAGCAGCCCTGACAGCAATAGCAATCAGCGCCAGAATTTT
CDR3 protein: CASSPDSNSNQRQNF
J gene: TRBJ1-5
D gene: NA
clone size: NA
V gene: TRBV6-5

CDR3 DNA: TGCAGCGTTGAACAACAGCGCCAAGAGTCCCACTACTTC
CDR3 protein: CSVEQQRQESHYF
J gene: TRBJ2-5
D gene: NA
clone size: NA
V gene: TRBV29-1

CDR3 DNA: TGCAGTGCTAGATTGGACTGTCGAGAGACCCAGTTCTTC
CDR3 protein: CSARLDCRETQFF
J gene: TRBJ2-1
D gene: NA
clone size: NA
V gene: TRBV20-1

CDR3 DNA: TGTGCCAGCAGTCCCCTAGTTAGGGCAGATACACAGTATTTT
CDR3 protein: CASSPLVRADTQYF
J gene: TRBJ2-3
D gene: NA
clone size: NA
V gene: TRBV12-3/TRBV12-4

CDR3 DNA: TGCAGTGCTAGATTATACAATACCCAGGGACAAGAGACCAAGTACTTC
CDR3 protein: CSARLYNTQGQETKYF
J gene: TRBJ2-5
D gene: NA
clone size: once
V gene: TRBV20-1

CDR3 DNA: TGCAGTGTTAGAACCCCGATGGGCAATCAGCCCCAGCATTTT
CDR3 protein: CSVRTPMGNQPQHF
J gene: TRBJ1-5
D gene: NA
clone size: NA
V gene: TRBV20-1

CDR3 DNA: TGCAGCGTTGCCCTCCAATCGTGCGATGAGCAGTTCTTC
CDR3 protein: CSVALQSCDEQFF
J gene: TRBJ2-1
D gene: NA
clone size: NA
V gene: TRBV29-1

CDR3 DNA: TGCAGCGTTGAAGTAGGACAGGTCCCCGGTGGCAACACCTTC
CDR3 protein: CSVEVGQVPGGNTF
J gene: TRBJ1-2
D gene: TRBD1
clone size: once
V gene: TRBV29-1